The TCR beta chain described here comes from a study of shared clonotypes between healthy human individuals (dated by TCRdb to 2018 to 2020). In the study overall: The cohort included three men and a couple of women between 18 and 49 years of age. To estimate repertoire size and how much clonotypes are shared between individuals, the study performed deep sequencing of blood TCR repertoires from a handful of healthy adults. To increase sequencing depth and limit assay-specific biases, different laboratories used diverse techniques to prepare libraries and sequence TCR repertoires. Each donor's leukapheresis produced roughly between roughly 0.85 and 10 billion PBMCs.

Using the deep immunoSEQ assay, multiplex PCR amplified TCR CDR3 regions from genomic DNA. Extracted genomic DNA from each cell subset was spread evenly across all wells of several immunoSEQ 96-well plates, with each plate serving as a replicate. For unsorted PBMC, each replicate PCR was loaded with roughly 270 ng genomic DNA, equivalent to tens of thousands of T cell genomes. Unsorted PBMC genomic DNA was sequenced across ten immunoSEQ deep assay plates. Purified libraries were measured with a Qubit 3.0 fluorometer, size-checked on a Bioanalyzer 2100, and measured again with the KAPA Library Quantification kit. A separate single-read 150-cycle Illumina NextSeq 550 flow cell was used to sequence each immunoSEQ 96-well plate. As for the original processing: The immunoSEQ output contained only junctional sequences without quality scores, so filtering could not match that applied to full-length reads. To assign V/J genes and CDR3, sequences were annotated against IMGT germline references using PyIR, a Python wrapper for IgBLAST v1.9. Reads with weak V/J assignments (E-value above 1e-6), missing CDR3, stop codons, out-of-frame junctions, or ambiguous translated residues were removed. A V3J clonotype was defined by an identical inferred V gene, J gene, and CDR3 amino acid sequence. Percentage overlap between repertoires was computed as shared unique clonotypes divided by the size of the smaller repertoire. Richness of each repertoire was evaluated using RTK rarefaction, the Chao1 estimator, and Recon v2.1 estimates of unobserved clonotypes. TCRdb re-hosts the immuneACCESS table, in-frame sequences only. Its copies lack some clones; in the studies checked, an unresolved V gene accounts for under half of them, and the cause for the rest is not known. D and trimming were read from the DNA, whereas the V and J calls and clone size are those reported in that table. This sample holds fewer than 550,000 clones; 60% to 80% were observed only once. The ten largest clonotypes hold approximately 13% of the sample.

Results the study describes overall, beyond this receptor: Only blood was sampled, and tissue TCR repertoires likely differ from those in blood. The small number of donors limited the genetic and exposure-history diversity represented. Based on pairwise subsampling, the degree of clonotype sharing among donors was expected to be affected by sequencing depth.

The donors were healthy, HIV-negative adults who had no recently reported acute infections or vaccinations. Every donor was a Caucasian adult residing in Nashville, Tennessee, USA. In the unsorted samples, approximately 85 million PBMCs were counted, and genomic DNA was extracted using the QIAamp DNA Blood Mini kit. Blood was collected by leukapheresis, and PBMCs were isolated by Ficoll-Histopaque density gradient centrifugation and then cryopreserved in liquid nitrogen vapor phase. Comment on this clone: Its cognate antigen has yet to be identified. The record has no base qualities; no much larger clone is one base away.

Here V drops 7 bases and J drops 4 bases, and the junction holds 12 bases not matched to any gene. The germline V gene supplies CDR1 SQVTM and CDR2 ANQGSEA. The CDR3 covers 15 residues, taking in both the cysteine and the phenylalanine. Kept here is only the CDR3 DNA, which spans 45 bases and is read in frame from base 1. Sequencing used PBMCs. The chain is encoded by TRBV29-1 joined to TRBJ2-3, and TRBD1 matches 9 of the central bases. This clonotype was sampled from a woman aged 40 to 50 in good health. Some clones in this sample may be carry-over from other donors' samples. The DNA is as follows: TGCAGCGCTAGTGACAGGGGGTTTGGGGCAGATACGCAGTATTTT. Its protein product is CSASDRGFGADTQYF.